What follows is one T cell receptor beta chain and its context. Antigen unknown. Then a second PCR, running about 6 to 11 cycles, was carried out with a sample-barcoded 5' primer and a J-beta primer mix. Each CDR3 protein is one row after TCRdb ran MiXCR on the 5' RACE reads. The table has roughly 1.7 million distinct CDR3 sequences, 30% to 40% seen once; the top ten hold about 11%. Germline-derived CDR1 and CDR2 are SGHRS and YFSETQ. The junction had 7 bases not matched to a gene; V was cut back by 4 bases and J by 6 bases. The CDR3 is 15 amino acids. This entry belongs to a study of blood T cells in healthy people across ages. Study-wide results and limits: Naive T cell percentage strongly correlated with TCR beta diversity.

Material for sequencing was blood. The receptor was derived from a woman aged 25 to 39 in good health. This chain uses TRBV5-1 with TRBJ2-7, with TRBD2 matching over 13 bases. The CDR3 DNA reads as TGCGCCAGCAGCACTAGCGGGAGGGCCGGTCCCGAGCAGTACTTC. Translated: CASSTSGRAGPEQYF.